These T cell receptor beta chains were read from a single sample in a study of cytomegalovirus exposure and HLA in healthy donors. Produced via immunoSEQ multiplex PCR; TCRdb's table is partial and in-frame only. The sample contains around 150,000 clones, approximately 80% of which appear only once. Sequencing used PBMCs. Receptor source: a woman in her thirties or forties in good health and CMV-seropositive. Each CDR3 is given with its conserved first and last residue. The D gene is left open where the match is weak. A clone size is listed for some rows: how often the clone was seen (once, few, many), or a class if it is expanded.

-	TRBD1	TRBV27	TRBJ2-3	CASSRQGDSGDTQYF	TGTGCCAGCAGCCGACAGGGGGACAGCGGAGATACGCAGTATTTT
-	-	TRBV2	TRBJ1-5	CASSEVTAGQPQHF	TGTGCCAGCAGTGAAGTGACAGCGGGTCAGCCCCAGCATTTT
-	TRBD1	TRBV5-8	TRBJ1-6	CASSLATGANSPLHF	TGTGCCAGCAGCTTGGCGACAGGGGCGAATTCACCCCTCCACTTT
-	-	TRBV28	TRBJ1-5	CASSRTGAGPQHF	TGTGCCAGCAGCCGTACAGGTGCCGGACCCCAGCATTTT
-	-	TRBV30	TRBJ2-7	CAWRDTGFSYEQYF	TGTGCCTGGAGAGACACAGGGTTCTCCTACGAGCAGTACTTC
-	-	TRBV5-1	TRBJ2-1	CASSFGAGLTSSSYNEQFF	TGCGCCAGCAGCTTCGGTGCGGGATTAACATCGAGCTCCTACAATGAGCAGTTCTTC
-	-	TRBV25-1	TRBJ1-2	CASSEFVGLGGYTF	TGTGCCAGCAGTGAATTCGTGGGCCTCGGTGGCTACACCTTC
-	TRBD2	TRBV27	TRBJ2-7	CASSSPGTSGSYEQYF	TGTGCCAGCAGTTCCCCCGGGACTAGCGGTTCCTACGAGCAGTACTTC
few	-	TRBV6-6	TRBJ1-1	CASRTVNTEAFF	TGTGCCAGCCGGACAGTGAACACTGAAGCTTTCTTT
few	-	TRBV7-9	TRBJ1-3	CASSLEAGASGNTIYF	TGTGCCAGCAGCTTAGAGGCAGGCGCCTCTGGAAACACCATATATTTT
-	-	TRBV18	TRBJ1-1	CASSPQDRISAFF	TGTGCCAGCTCACCCCAGGACAGAATATCGGCTTTCTTT
-	-	TRBV14	TRBJ2-5	CASSHVAVQETQYF	TGTGCCAGCAGCCACGTGGCGGTTCAAGAGACCCAGTACTTC
-	TRBD1	TRBV15	TRBJ1-5	CATSRSRGPGNQPQHF	TGTGCCACCAGCAGGTCCAGGGGGCCAGGCAATCAGCCCCAGCATTTT
-	-	TRBV30	TRBJ2-3	CAWSDGGVSTDTQYF	TGTGCCTGGAGTGATGGCGGGGTTAGCACAGATACGCAGTATTTT
-	-	TRBV6-5	TRBJ2-7	CASSYTGLGGYEQYF	TGTGCCAGCAGTTACACAGGACTCGGGGGCTACGAGCAGTACTTC
-	-	TRBV7-2	TRBJ2-5	CASSRGRGGNQETQYF	TGTGCCAGCAGCCGTGGGAGGGGGGGGAACCAAGAGACCCAGTACTTC
-	-	TRBV18	TRBJ1-1	CASSPNSGDTEAFF	TGTGCCAGCTCACCGAACAGCGGCGACACTGAAGCTTTCTTT
few	-	TRBV27	TRBJ2-5	CASSSISGKETQYF	TGTGCCAGCAGTTCGATCAGCGGTAAAGAGACCCAGTACTTC
few	-	TRBV7-2	TRBJ2-7	CASSPPSRESYEQYF	TGTGCCAGCAGCCCCCCTTCCAGGGAATCCTACGAGCAGTACTTC
-	-	TRBV6-4	TRBJ1-2	CASRPQGSDNYGYTF	TGTGCCAGCAGGCCTCAGGGGAGCGATAACTATGGCTACACCTTC
-	TRBD1	TRBV19	TRBJ2-3	CASSLQTGTARTDTQYF	TGTGCCAGTAGTCTTCAGACCGGGACAGCACGCACAGATACGCAGTATTTT
-	-	TRBV5-1	TRBJ2-3	CASSPGQAGTDTQYF	TGCGCCAGCAGCCCGGGTCAAGCGGGCACAGATACGCAGTATTTT
-	TRBD1	TRBV7-6	TRBJ1-2	CASSPRGTNANYGYTF	TGTGCCAGCAGCCCCAGGGGGACAAATGCTAACTATGGCTACACCTTC
-	-	TRBV2	TRBJ2-2	CASSALRVGNTGELFF	TGTGCCAGCAGTGCCCTCCGGGTTGGAAACACCGGGGAGCTGTTTTTT
-	-	TRBV30	TRBJ1-5	CAWSPPGEDQPQHF	TGTGCCTGGAGCCCACCAGGGGAAGATCAGCCCCAGCATTTT
-	TRBD1	TRBV7-9	TRBJ1-1	CASSLARQGVLMNTEAFF	TGTGCCAGCAGCCTCGCACGACAGGGCGTACTCATGAACACTGAAGCTTTCTTT
-	-	TRBV30	TRBJ2-7	CAWSVPGLTYEQYF	TGTGCCTGGAGTGTACCAGGTCTTACCTACGAGCAGTACTTC
-	TRBD2	TRBV6-1	TRBJ2-3	CASGLAPTDTQYF	TGTGCCAGCGGACTAGCGCCGACAGATACGCAGTATTTT
-	-	TRBV5-1	TRBJ2-2	CASSVSGNSGTGELFF	TGCGCCAGCAGCGTGTCAGGGAATTCAGGGACCGGGGAGCTGTTTTTT
-	TRBD1	TRBV12-5	TRBJ2-3	CASGGRDRDTDTQYF	TGTGCTAGTGGTGGCCGGGACAGAGACACAGATACGCAGTATTTT
-	-	TRBV5-6	TRBJ1-3	CASSLLTGGNTIYF	TGTGCCAGCAGCTTGTTGACAGGTGGAAACACCATATATTTT
-	TRBD2	TRBV5-6	TRBJ2-3	CASSTFSGGPDTQYF	TGTGCCAGCAGCACCTTTAGCGGGGGGCCAGATACGCAGTATTTT
-	-	TRBV14	TRBJ2-5	CASSQDHHRQETQYF	TGTGCCAGCAGCCAAGATCATCACAGACAAGAGACCCAGTACTTC
-	TRBD2	TRBV30	TRBJ2-2	CAWSAFVGAGGPGTGELFF	TGTGCCTGGAGTGCCTTCGTTGGAGCGGGAGGGCCGGGAACCGGGGAGCTGTTTTTT
once	TRBD1	TRBV7-2	TRBJ1-6	CASSSGQGSPNSPLHF	TGTGCCAGCAGCTCAGGACAGGGCTCCCCTAATTCACCCCTCCACTTT
-	-	TRBV5-1	TRBJ1-1	CASSLGLLGEAFF	TGCGCCAGCAGCTTGGGACTTCTGGGTGAAGCTTTCTTT
-	TRBD2	TRBV7-2	TRBJ2-3	CASSASGREGPDTQYF	TGTGCCAGCAGCGCTAGCGGGAGGGAAGGGCCAGATACGCAGTATTTT
-	-	TRBV6-5	TRBJ2-7	CASSYSIQSTEQYF	TGTGCCAGCAGTTACAGTATTCAGTCCACCGAGCAGTACTTC
-	-	TRBV5-5	TRBJ2-3	CASSSGTRTDTQYF	TGTGCCAGCAGCTCCGGGACTCGCACAGATACGCAGTATTTT
-	-	TRBV6-5	TRBJ2-3	CASSPPGGDTQYF	TGTGCCAGCAGCCCCCCTGGGGGGGATACGCAGTATTTT
-	-	TRBV5-1	TRBJ2-7	CASSLQGIYEQYF	TGCGCCAGCAGCTTGCAGGGCATCTACGAGCAGTACTTC
-	TRBD1	TRBV7-8	TRBJ1-5	CASSLEGAYSNQPQHF	TGTGCCAGCAGCTTAGAGGGGGCTTATAGCAATCAGCCCCAGCATTTT
once	TRBD1	TRBV6-5	TRBJ1-1	CASRPGQGVRSEAFF	TGTGCCAGCAGGCCCGGACAGGGGGTACGCTCTGAAGCTTTCTTT
-	TRBD2	TRBV5-1	TRBJ2-1	CASSLGSGGGYNEQFF	TGCGCCAGCAGCTTGGGTAGCGGGGGGGGTTACAATGAGCAGTTCTTC
-	-	TRBV19	TRBJ1-5	CASSLWAQVMHF	TGTGCCAGTAGTCTTTGGGCCCAGGTAATGCATTTT
-	-	TRBV5-1	TRBJ1-2	CASSLGAGPTNYGYTF	TGCGCCAGCAGCTTGGGGGCAGGGCCCACTAACTATGGCTACACCTTC
once	-	TRBV18	TRBJ1-2	CASSPITGGYTF	TGTGCCAGCTCACCAATAACAGGGGGCTACACCTTC